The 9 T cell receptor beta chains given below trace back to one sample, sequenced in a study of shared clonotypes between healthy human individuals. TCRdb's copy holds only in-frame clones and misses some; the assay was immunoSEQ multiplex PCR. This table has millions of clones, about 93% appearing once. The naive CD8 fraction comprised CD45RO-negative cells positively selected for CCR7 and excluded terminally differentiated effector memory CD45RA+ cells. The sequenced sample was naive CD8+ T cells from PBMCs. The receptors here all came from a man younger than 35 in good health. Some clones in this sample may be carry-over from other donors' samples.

CDR3 sequence reads: CSVAGGSKNIQYF. CDR3 nucleotides: TGCAGCGTTGCGGGAGGTTCCAAAAACATTCAGTACTTC. This chain uses TRBV29-1 with TRBJ2-4; 7 nucleotides align to TRBD2. V gave up 4 bases and J gave up 2 bases; unmatched junction bases: 2. Germline assignment: CDR1 SQVTM and CDR2 ANQGSEA. This CDR3 has 13 amino acids.

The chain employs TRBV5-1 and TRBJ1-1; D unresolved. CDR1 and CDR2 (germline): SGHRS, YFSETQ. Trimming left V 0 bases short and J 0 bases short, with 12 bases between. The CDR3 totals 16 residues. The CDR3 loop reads CASSLAVVGLNTEAFF. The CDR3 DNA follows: TGCGCCAGCAGCTTGGCCGTCGTAGGGCTGAACACTGAAGCTTTCTTT.

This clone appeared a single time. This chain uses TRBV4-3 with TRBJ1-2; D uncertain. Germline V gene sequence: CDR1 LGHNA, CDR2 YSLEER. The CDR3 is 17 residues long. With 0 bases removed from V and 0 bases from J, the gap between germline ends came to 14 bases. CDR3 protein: CASSQERRSLANYGYTF. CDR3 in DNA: TGCGCCAGCAGCCAAGAAAGAAGAAGCTTAGCTAACTATGGCTACACCTTC.

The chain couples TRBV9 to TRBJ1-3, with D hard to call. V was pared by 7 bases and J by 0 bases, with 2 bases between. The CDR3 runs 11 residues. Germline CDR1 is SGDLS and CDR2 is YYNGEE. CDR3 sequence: CASRSGNTIYF. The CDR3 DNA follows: TGTGCCAGCCGCTCTGGAAACACCATATATTTT.

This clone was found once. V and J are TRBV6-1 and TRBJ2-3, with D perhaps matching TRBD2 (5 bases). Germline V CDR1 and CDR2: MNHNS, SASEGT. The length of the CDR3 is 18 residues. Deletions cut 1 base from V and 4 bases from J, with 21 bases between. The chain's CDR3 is CASSEVKWLAGGPDTQYF. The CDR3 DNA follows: TGTGCCAGCAGTGAAGTAAAGTGGCTAGCTGGAGGTCCAGATACGCAGTATTTT.

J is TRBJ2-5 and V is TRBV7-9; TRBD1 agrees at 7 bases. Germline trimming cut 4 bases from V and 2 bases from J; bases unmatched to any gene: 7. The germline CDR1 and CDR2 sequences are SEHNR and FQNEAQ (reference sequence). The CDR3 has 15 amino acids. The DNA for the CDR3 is TGTGCCAGCAGCTCTAGGGGGACAGCTCAAGAGACCCAGTACTTC. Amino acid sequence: CASSSRGTAQETQYF.

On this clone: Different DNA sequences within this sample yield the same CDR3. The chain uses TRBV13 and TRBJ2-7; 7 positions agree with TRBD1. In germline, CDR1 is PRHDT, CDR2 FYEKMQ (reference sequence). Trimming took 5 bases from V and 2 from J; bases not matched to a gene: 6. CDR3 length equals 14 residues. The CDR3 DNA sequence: TGTGCCAGCAGCCTCAGGACAGGAGCCTACGAGCAGTACTTC. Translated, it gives CASSLRTGAYEQYF.

CDR3 sequence: CASSLGTGAREQYF. CDR3 nucleotides: TGCGCCAGCAGCCTAGGGACAGGAGCTCGGGAGCAGTACTTC. The chain joins TRBV4-1 to TRBJ2-7; TRBD1 matches at 8 bases. This CDR3 has 14 residues. The J segment lost 7 bases and the V segment lost 4 bases, leaving 9 bases of the junction unmatched. Germline V CDR1 and CDR2: MGHRA, YSYEKL.

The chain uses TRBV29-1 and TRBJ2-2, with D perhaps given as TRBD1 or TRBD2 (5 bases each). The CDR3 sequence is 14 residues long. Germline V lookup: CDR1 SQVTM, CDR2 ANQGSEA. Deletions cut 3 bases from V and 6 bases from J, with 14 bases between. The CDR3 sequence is CSVDEIQEAGELFF. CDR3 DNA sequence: TGCAGCGTTGATGAAATACAGGAGGCCGGGGAGCTGTTTTTT.